The T cell receptor (beta chain) under discussion was sequenced for a study of STAT3 mutations in large granular lymphocyte leukemia. The protocol was immunoSEQ multiplex PCR, while the TCRdb copy is restricted to in-frame clones and leaves out a portion. The sample has roughly 40,000 clones, about 81% seen once. This CDR3 is built from 18 residues. The germline gives CDR1 MGHRA, CDR2 YSYEKL. Trimming took off 0 bases at V and 3 bases at J, with 17 bases between the two ends. The study's findings and limits: Every T-LGLL patient had at least one immunodominant TCRbeta clonotype.

Points on this clone: What it binds is not known.

This TCR was sampled from a human donor with T large granular lymphocyte leukemia. Some clones in this sample may be carry-over from other donors' samples. Sequencing used PBMCs. The V call is TRBV4-1, the J call TRBJ2-2; TRBD1 is a possible D gene (5 bases). The CDR3 region is CASSQERGWQGDTGELFF. The CDR3 nucleotides are TGCGCCAGCAGCCAAGAAAGGGGCTGGCAGGGTGACACCGGGGAGCTGTTTTTT.